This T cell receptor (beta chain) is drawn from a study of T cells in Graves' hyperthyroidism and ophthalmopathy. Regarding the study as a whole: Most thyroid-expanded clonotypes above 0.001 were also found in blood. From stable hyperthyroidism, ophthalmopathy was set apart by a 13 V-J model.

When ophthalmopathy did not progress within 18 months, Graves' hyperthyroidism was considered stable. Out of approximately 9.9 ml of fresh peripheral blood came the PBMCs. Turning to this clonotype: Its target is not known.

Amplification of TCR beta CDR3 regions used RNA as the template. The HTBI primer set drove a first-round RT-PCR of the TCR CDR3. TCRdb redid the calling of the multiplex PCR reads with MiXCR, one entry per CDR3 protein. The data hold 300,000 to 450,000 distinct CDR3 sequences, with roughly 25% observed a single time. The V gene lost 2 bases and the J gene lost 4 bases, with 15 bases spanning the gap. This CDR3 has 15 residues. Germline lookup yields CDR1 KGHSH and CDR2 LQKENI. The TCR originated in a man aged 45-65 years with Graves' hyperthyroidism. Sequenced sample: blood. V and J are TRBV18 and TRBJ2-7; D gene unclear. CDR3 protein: CASSPSRPPGYEQYF. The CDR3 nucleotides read TGTGCCAGCTCACCATCCCGCCCACCCGGGTACGAGCAGTACTTC. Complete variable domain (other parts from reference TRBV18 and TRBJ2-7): NAGVMQNPRHLVRRRGQEARLRCSPMKGHSHVYWYRQLPEEGLKFMVYLQKENIIDESGMPKERFSAEFPKEGPSILRIQQVVRGDSAAYFCASSPSRPPGYEQYFGPGTRLTVT.